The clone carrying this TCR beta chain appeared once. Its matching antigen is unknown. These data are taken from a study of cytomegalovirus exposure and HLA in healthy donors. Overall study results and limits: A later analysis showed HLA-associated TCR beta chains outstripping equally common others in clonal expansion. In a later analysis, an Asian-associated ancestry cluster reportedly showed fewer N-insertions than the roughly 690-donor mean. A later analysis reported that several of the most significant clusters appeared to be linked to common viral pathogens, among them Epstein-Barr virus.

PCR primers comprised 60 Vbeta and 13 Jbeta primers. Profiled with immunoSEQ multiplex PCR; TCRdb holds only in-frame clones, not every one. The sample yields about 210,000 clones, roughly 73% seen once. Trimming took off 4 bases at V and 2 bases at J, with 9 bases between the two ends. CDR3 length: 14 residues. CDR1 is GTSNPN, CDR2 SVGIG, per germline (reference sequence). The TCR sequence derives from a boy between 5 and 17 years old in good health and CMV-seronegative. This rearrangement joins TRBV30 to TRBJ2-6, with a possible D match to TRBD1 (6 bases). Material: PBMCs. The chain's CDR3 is CAWNRGTGANVLTF. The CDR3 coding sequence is TGTGCCTGGAATAGGGGGACTGGGGCCAACGTCCTGACTTTC. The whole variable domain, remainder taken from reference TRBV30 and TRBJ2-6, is SQTIHQWPATLVQPVGSPLSLECTVEGTSNPNLYWYRQAAGRGLQLLFYSVGIGQISSEVPQNLSASRPQDRQFILSSKKLLLSDSGFYLCAWNRGTGANVLTFGAGSRLTVL.